This T cell receptor beta chain was profiled in a study of T-cell memory formation after mild COVID-19. TCRdb called the 5' RACE reads again in MiXCR, with one record for every CDR3 protein. This table holds 300,000 to 400,000 distinct CDR3 sequences, over 25% found once. Unmatched junction bases numbered 6, after V lost 5 bases and J lost 5 bases. Germline assignment: CDR1 SEHNR and CDR2 FQNEAQ (reference sequence). The CDR3 length is 14 residues. The table lists this clonotype with a few counts. This clonotype was sampled from an adult woman who had mild COVID-19 (a few samples of this study predate the infection). Cell type and time point are not known. The sequenced sample was PBMCs or a T cell subset sorted from them (not recorded which). This chain links TRBV7-9 with TRBJ2-7; 10 bases match TRBD1. CDR3 in DNA: TGTGCCAGCAGCCGTCGGGACAGGGGCCACGAGCAGTACTTC. Translated: CASSRRDRGHEQYF. The variable domain in full, completed from reference TRBV7-9 and TRBJ2-7, reads DTGVSQNPRHKITKRGQNVTFRCDPISEHNRLYWYRQTLGQGPEFLTYFQNEAQLEKSRLLSDRFSAERPKGSFSTLEIQRTEQGDSAMYLCASSRRDRGHEQYFGPGTRLTVT.